Listed below are T cell receptor beta chains from one sample, sequenced in a study of regulatory T cells in long-lasting Graves disease. TCRdb called the multiplex PCR reads again in MiXCR, with one record for every CDR3 protein. This table holds more than 300,000 distinct CDR3 sequences, around 23% found once. Sequences were derived from peripheral blood mononuclear cells (PBMCs), sampled when the disease was refractory, from a patient treated with antithyroid drugs. The receptors stem from a woman between 40 and 50 years old with Graves disease. The conserved cysteine and the conserved F or W are not part of the CDR3 here. Rows give clone size only sometimes, using once, few, many, or a class for an expanded clone.

>TRBV6-5|TRBJ2-4|many
ASSSPSGRPGNIQY
>TRBV7-3|TRBJ2-7|-
ASSKNGGSRYEQY
>TRBV6-5|TRBJ1-4|few
ASSSQFYEKLF
>TRBV6-2/TRBV6-3|TRBJ2-5|-
ASSVLLITETQETQN
>TRBV19|TRBJ1-5|-
ASSIYSRVSQPQH
>TRBV6-5|TRBJ2-7|many
ASSYGGQGIYEQY
>TRBV28|TRBJ2-4|-
ASSLPGLAVSHTPYDKNIQY
>TRBV28|TRBJ2-3|-
ASSFTSGDTQY
>TRBV12-3/TRBV12-4|TRBJ2-3|once
ASRHRDTTDTRY
>TRBV10-3|TRBJ2-5|many
AISESGDNQETQY
>TRBV20-1|TRBJ2-7|many
SARGTSGSKKQY
>TRBV24-1|TRBJ2-5|few
ATSDSDREETQY
>TRBV7-9|TRBJ1-4|few
ASSPGQGFGKLF
>TRBV10-3|TRBJ1-1|-
AISQGVGTEAF
>TRBV11-2|TRBJ2-6|many
ASSPGTGSSGANVLT
>TRBV20-1|TRBJ2-7|-
SAQNRDSSYEQY
>TRBV28|TRBJ2-3|many
ASSRELSGTDTQY